The sequence of this T cell receptor (beta chain) was determined in a study of PD-1 blockade in classical Hodgkin lymphoma. Every patient had relapsed following autologous stem cell transplantation, and cohorts differed in brentuximab vedotin exposure. Magnetic negative selection of thawed PBMCs yielded the CD8+ T cells. The table came from immunoSEQ multiplex PCR; TCRdb's copy has only in-frame clones and leaves some out. This repertoire shows about 28,000 clones, about 91% found once; its top ten account for around 6.7%. The CDR3 runs 16 residues. Germline V CDR1 and CDR2: LNHDA, SQIVND (reference sequence). The V end was cut by 1 base, the J end by 8 bases, with 18 bases between. Study findings and constraints: Sources of repertoire differences remain undefined, possibly disease activity or prior therapy. Newly diagnosed patients reportedly trailed healthy donors in baseline TCR diversity. For complete responders, baseline diversity was comparable to that of newly diagnosed patients.

With respect to this clone: Its antigen is unknown.

The receptor's source is a human donor with classical Hodgkin lymphoma. Sequencing was performed on CD8+ T cells from blood, taken at baseline. V is TRBV19 and J is TRBJ2-1; D possibly corresponds to TRBD1 (6 bases). The CDR3 nucleotides are TGTGCCAGTAGTATAGTTGAGGGGGTTTATTTCGATGAGCAGTTCTTC. Its translation: CASSIVEGVYFDEQFF. Filled out from reference TRBV19 and TRBJ2-1, the complete variable domain reads DGGITQSPKYLFRKEGQNVTLSCEQNLNHDAMYWYRQDPGQGLRLIYYSQIVNDFQKGDIAEGYSVSREKKESFPLTVTSAQKNPTAFYLCASSIVEGVYFDEQFFGPGTRLTVL.